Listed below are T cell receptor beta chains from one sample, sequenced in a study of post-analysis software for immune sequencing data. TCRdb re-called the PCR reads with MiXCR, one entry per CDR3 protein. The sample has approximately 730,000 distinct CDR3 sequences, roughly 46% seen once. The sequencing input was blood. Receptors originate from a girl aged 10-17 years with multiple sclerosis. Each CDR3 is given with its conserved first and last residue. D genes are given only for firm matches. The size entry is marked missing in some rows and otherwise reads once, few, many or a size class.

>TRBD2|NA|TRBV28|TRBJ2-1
CASSLLSPSGRGNEQFF
TGTGCCAGCAGTTTACTCAGCCCTAGCGGGAGGGGCAATGAGCAGTTCTTC
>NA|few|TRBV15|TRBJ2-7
CATSRDFDEQYF
TGTGCCACCAGCAGAGATTTTGACGAGCAGTACTTC
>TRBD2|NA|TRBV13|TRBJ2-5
CASSSRLAGREETQYF
TGTGCCAGCAGCTCAAGACTAGCGGGGCGTGAAGAGACCCAGTACTTC
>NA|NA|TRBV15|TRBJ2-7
CATSRDNIEEQYF
TGTGCCACCAGCAGAGATAATATCGAGGAGCAGTACTTC
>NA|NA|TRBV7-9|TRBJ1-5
CASSKTGFNQPQHF
TGTGCCAGCAGCAAAACAGGGTTCAATCAGCCCCAGCATTTT
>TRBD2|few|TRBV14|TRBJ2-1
CASSQKAGGVNEQFF
TGTGCCAGCAGCCAAAAAGCGGGGGGGGTGAATGAGCAGTTCTTC
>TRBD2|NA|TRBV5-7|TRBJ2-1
CASSPAGTSLNEQFF
TGTGCCAGCAGCCCCGCCGGGACTAGCCTTAATGAGCAGTTCTTC
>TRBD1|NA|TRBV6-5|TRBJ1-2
CASSSPRATGRGYTF
TGTGCCAGCAGTTCCCCGCGGGCGACAGGGAGAGGCTACACCTTC
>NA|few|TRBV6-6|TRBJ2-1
CASSYKDNEQFF
TGTGCCAGCAGTTATAAGGACAATGAGCAGTTCTTC
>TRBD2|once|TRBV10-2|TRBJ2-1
CASKKKVAGDNEQFF
TGCGCCAGCAAGAAGAAGGTAGCGGGAGACAATGAGCAGTTCTTC
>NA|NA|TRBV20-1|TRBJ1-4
CSARGSLNGKLFF
TGCAGTGCTAGAGGCAGCCTTAATGGAAAACTGTTTTTT
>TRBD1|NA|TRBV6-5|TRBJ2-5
CASSYSLDRAQETQYF
TGTGCCAGCAGTTACTCCCTCGACAGGGCCCAAGAGACCCAGTACTTC
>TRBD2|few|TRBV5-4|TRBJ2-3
CASSSRTRDPDTQYF
TGTGCCAGCAGCTCCCGGACTAGGGACCCTGATACGCAGTATTTT
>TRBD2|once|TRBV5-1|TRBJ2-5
CASTSGRTQETQYF
TGCGCCAGCACTAGCGGGAGGACACAAGAGACCCAGTACTTC
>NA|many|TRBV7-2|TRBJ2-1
CASSLQIRVGEQFF
TGTGCCAGCAGCTTACAGATTAGGGTCGGGGAGCAGTTCTTC
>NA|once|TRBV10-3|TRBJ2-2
CAISDVGELFF
TGTGCCATCAGTGACGTCGGGGAGCTGTTTTTT
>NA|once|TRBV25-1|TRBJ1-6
CASSAPGQGDSPLHF
TGTGCCAGCAGTGCGCCGGGACAAGGGGATTCACCCCTCCACTTT
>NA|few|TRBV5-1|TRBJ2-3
CASSLDRGPRTDTQYF
TGCGCCAGCAGCTTGGACCGGGGACCTCGCACAGATACGCAGTATTTT
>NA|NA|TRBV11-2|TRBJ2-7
CASSLRRQAHSYEQYF
TGTGCCAGCAGCCTAAGGCGGCAGGCCCACTCCTACGAGCAGTACTTC
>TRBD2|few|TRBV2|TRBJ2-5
CASSVGPAGGQETQYF
TGTGCCAGCAGTGTCGGCCCAGCGGGAGGACAAGAGACCCAGTACTTC
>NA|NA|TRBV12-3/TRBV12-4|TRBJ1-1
CASTHWGAGGTEAFF
TGTGCCAGCACCCATTGGGGGGCCGGGGGCACTGAAGCTTTCTTT
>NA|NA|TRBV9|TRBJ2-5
CASSVETGDLAFETQYF
TGTGCCAGCAGCGTAGAGACGGGAGATTTAGCTTTTGAGACCCAGTACTTC
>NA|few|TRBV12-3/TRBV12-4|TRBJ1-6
CASSLTAGNSPLHF
TGTGCCAGCAGTTTAACGGCGGGCAATTCACCCCTCCACTTT
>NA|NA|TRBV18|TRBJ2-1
CASSPRTENEQFF
TGTGCCAGCTCACCAAGGACAGAAAATGAGCAGTTCTTC
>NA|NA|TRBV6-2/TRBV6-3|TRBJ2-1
CASSYFRGNEQFF
TGTGCCAGCAGTTACTTCAGGGGCAATGAGCAGTTCTTC
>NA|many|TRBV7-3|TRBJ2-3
CASSPRGGDTQYF
TGTGCCAGCAGCCCCAGGGGGGGAGATACGCAGTATTTT
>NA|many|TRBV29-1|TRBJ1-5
CSVVTGNQPQHF
TGCAGCGTTGTAACGGGAAATCAGCCCCAGCATTTT
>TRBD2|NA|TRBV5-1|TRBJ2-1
CASSSGLAGSRNEQFF
TGCGCCAGCAGCAGCGGACTAGCGGGGTCTCGGAATGAGCAGTTCTTC
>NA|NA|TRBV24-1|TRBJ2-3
CATELEYAQYF
TGTGCCACGGAACTCGAGTATGCGCAGTATTTT
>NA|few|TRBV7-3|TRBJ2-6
CASSSDPANVLTF
TGTGCCAGCAGCTCCGACCCGGCCAACGTCCTGACTTTC
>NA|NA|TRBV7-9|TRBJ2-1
CASAPGPGAPHEQFF
TGTGCCAGCGCCCCGGGCCCCGGAGCGCCCCATGAGCAGTTCTTC
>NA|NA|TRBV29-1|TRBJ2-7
CSVEKRGEQYF
TGCAGCGTTGAAAAACGTGGCGAGCAGTACTTC
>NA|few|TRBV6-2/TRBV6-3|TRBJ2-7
CASSYSTVTYEQYF
TGTGCCAGCAGTTACTCGACTGTTACCTACGAGCAGTACTTC
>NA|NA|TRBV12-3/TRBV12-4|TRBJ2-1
CASSLLGGKSYNEQFF
TGTGCCAGCAGTTTACTAGGCGGGAAGTCCTACAATGAGCAGTTCTTC
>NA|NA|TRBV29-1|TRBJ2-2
CSVEGNTGELFF
TGCAGCGTTGAGGGGAACACCGGGGAGCTGTTTTTT
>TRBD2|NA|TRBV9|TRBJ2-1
CASNDGRAYNEQFF
TGTGCCAGCAATGACGGGAGGGCATACAATGAGCAGTTCTTC